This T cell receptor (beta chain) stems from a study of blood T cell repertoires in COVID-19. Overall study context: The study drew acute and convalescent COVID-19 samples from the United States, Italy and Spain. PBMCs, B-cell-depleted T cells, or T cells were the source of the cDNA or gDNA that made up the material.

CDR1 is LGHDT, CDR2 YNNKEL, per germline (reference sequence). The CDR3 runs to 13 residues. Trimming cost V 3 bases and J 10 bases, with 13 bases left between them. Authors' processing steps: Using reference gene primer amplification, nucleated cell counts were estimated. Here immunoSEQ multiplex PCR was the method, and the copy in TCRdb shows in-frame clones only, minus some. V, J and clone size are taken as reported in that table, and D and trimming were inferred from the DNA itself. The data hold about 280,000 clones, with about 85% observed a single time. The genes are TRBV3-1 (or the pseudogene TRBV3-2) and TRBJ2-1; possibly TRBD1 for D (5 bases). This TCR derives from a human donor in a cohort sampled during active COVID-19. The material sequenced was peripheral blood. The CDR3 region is CASSQVGLGEQFF. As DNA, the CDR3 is TGTGCCAGCAGCCAGGTGGGGCTCGGCGAGCAGTTCTTC.